What follows are 16 T cell receptor beta chains derived from one specimen sequenced in a study of technical replicates of blood from a handful of donors (dated by TCRdb to between 2016 and 2019). Libraries were prepared through the immunoSEQ multiplex PCR assay. Imported from immuneACCESS, the table was reduced by TCRdb to in-frame sequences with V and J called. These copies leave out some clones; in studies compared against another copy, an unresolved V gene accounts for under half, and the cause of the remainder is not known. The sample profile shows 60,000 to 80,000 clones; just under 90% of them were found once. The top ten constitute about 5% of the sample. Sequences were obtained from PBMCs. All receptors come from a human donor in good health. Some clones in this sample may be carry-over from other donors' samples.

This clone has more than one count but fewer than ten. This rearrangement joins TRBV4-1 to TRBJ2-7, with 10 bases identical to TRBD1. Trimming removed 6 bases from V and 0 bases from J; junction bases left unmatched: 5. Per germline, CDR1 MGHRA and CDR2 YSYEKL. The CDR3 loop spans 15 amino acids. DNA of the CDR3: TGCGCCAGCAGTCGGACAGGGGGAGACTCCTACGAGCAGTACTTC. It codes for CASSRTGGDSYEQYF.

The chain has TRBV19 and TRBJ1-6; possible D gene TRBD1, 6 bases. In germline, CDR1 is LNHDA, CDR2 SQIVND (reference sequence). V gave up 6 bases and J gave up 5 bases, with 11 bases separating them. The CDR3 has 14 amino acids. In DNA, the CDR3 is TGTGCCAGTAGGAGGACAGCTGATAATTCACCCCTCCACTTT. As protein: CASRRTADNSPLHF.

The rearrangement links TRBV11-3 to TRBJ2-3, with D tentatively TRBD1 (5 bases). This CDR3 spans 13 amino acids. Between the trimmed V and J ends, which lost 5 bases and 6 bases, there was a span of 12 bases. CDR1 SGHNT and CDR2 YENEEA come from the germline V gene. Here the CDR3 DNA reads TGTGCCAGCAGCACCACAGGTTCGGATACGCAGTATTTT. As protein: CASSTTGSDTQYF. The variable domain in full, with the rest retrieved from reference TRBV11-3 and TRBJ2-3, is EAGVVQSPRYKIIEKKQPVAFWCNPISGHNTLYWYLQNLGQGPELLIRYENEEAVDDSQLPKDRFSAERLKGVDSTLKIQPAELGDSAVYLCASSTTGSDTQYFGPGTRLTVL.

This clone is medium-sized within its sample. The gene calls are TRBV30 and TRBJ1-1; D uncertain. Germline V gene lookup returns CDR1 GTSNPN and CDR2 SVGIG (reference sequence). The CDR3 contains 11 residues. The V gene lost 0 bases and the J gene lost 7 bases, with 6 bases spanning the gap. This CDR3 reads CAWSVSLEAFF. In nucleotides, the CDR3 is TGTGCCTGGAGTGTATCACTTGAAGCTTTCTTT.

This rearrangement joins TRBV7-2 to TRBJ2-3, with TRBD2 matching over 7 bases. V trimming: 0 bases; J trimming: 2 bases; junction bases outside the gene matches: 8. CDR3 length equals 17 residues. Per germline, CDR1 SGHTA and CDR2 FQGNSA. CDR3 coding DNA: TGTGCCAGCAGCTTAGCGCTAAGCGGGGCGTACACAGATACGCAGTATTTT. Protein product: CASSLALSGAYTDTQYF.

The genes are TRBV6-6 and TRBJ2-1; 7 bases are shared with TRBD2. Germline loops: CDR1 MNHNY, CDR2 SVGAGI (reference sequence). The V gene end was trimmed by 2 bases and the J gene end by 5 bases; junction bases not matched to a gene: 6. The CDR3 totals 15 residues. The CDR3 is CASSYGGSGNNEQFF. CDR3 nucleotides: TGTGCCAGCAGTTACGGGGGGAGCGGGAACAATGAGCAGTTCTTC.

V usage is TRBV29-1 and J usage is TRBJ2-3, with TRBD2 matching over 11 bases. Looked up from germline, CDR1 is SQVTM and CDR2 is ANQGSEA. J lost 5 bases, V lost 5 bases, and 6 bases had no gene match. The CDR3 is 14 amino acids. CDR3 region: CSVTSGSGGDTQYF. CDR3 in DNA: TGCAGCGTTACTAGCGGGAGTGGTGGAGATACGCAGTATTTT.

This clone was counted a few times. V gene TRBV2 combines with J gene TRBJ1-2, with 7 nucleotides matching TRBD1. Trimming cost V 6 bases and J 7 bases; bases outside gene matches: 8. The germline gives CDR1 SNHLY, CDR2 FYNNEI. CDR3 length equals 13 residues. The CDR3 DNA is TGTGCCAGCAGACAACGACAGGGTGGTGGCTACACCTTC. Its translation is CASRQRQGGGYTF.

This chain links TRBV30 with TRBJ2-2; unclear D gene. Germline lookup yields CDR1 GTSNPN and CDR2 SVGIG (reference sequence). CDR3 length: 12 amino acids. Between the trimmed V and J ends, which lost 0 bases and 8 bases, there was a span of 7 bases. CDR3 nucleotide sequence: TGTGCCTGGAGTGTAGTCCGGGGGGAGCTGTTTTTT. It is translated as CAWSVVRGELFF.

This sequence joins TRBV7-2 and TRBJ2-7, with 12 bases that match TRBD2. The CDR3 consists of 15 residues. Germline lookup yields CDR1 SGHTA and CDR2 FQGNSA. J was trimmed by 1 base and V by 2 bases; bases with no gene match: 0. The chain's CDR3 is CASSLLAGGSYEQYF. The CDR3 coding sequence is TGTGCCAGCAGCTTACTAGCGGGAGGGTCCTACGAGCAGTACTTC.

V gene TRBV27 combines with J gene TRBJ2-2; D remains ambiguous. V was clipped by 2 bases and J by 5 bases, with 9 bases between them. There are 14 residues in the CDR3. In germline, CDR1 is MNHEY, CDR2 SMNVEV (reference sequence). CDR3 DNA: TGTGCCAGCAGTTTAATTCCCGAGACCGGGGAGCTGTTTTTT. Translated, it gives CASSLIPETGELFF.

This clone came up a few times. The chain employs TRBV25-1 and TRBJ1-1; 7 nucleotides agree with TRBD1. Germline CDR1 reads MGHDK; CDR2 reads SYGVNS. Trimming removed 7 bases from V and 1 base from J; junction bases left unmatched: 18. The CDR3 is 18 amino acids. CDR3 DNA sequence: TGTGCCAGCACCTCGAGGGGGACAGCGAGGGTGGAGAACACTGAAGCTTTCTTT. It yields the protein CASTSRGTARVENTEAFF.

The rearrangement uses TRBV18 and TRBJ2-7; 10 positions match TRBD2. V lost 4 bases, J lost 6 bases, and 6 bases stayed unmatched. Germline V gene data show CDR1 as KGHSH and CDR2 as LQKENI. The CDR3 loop spans 14 amino acids. The CDR3 region is CASSRTTSGTEQYF. CDR3 nucleotides: TGTGCCAGCTCACGGACCACTAGCGGGACCGAGCAGTACTTC.

The chain uses TRBV18 and TRBJ2-3, with 8 bases identical to TRBD1. CDR3 size: 16 residues. V dropped 2 bases and J dropped 4; count of bases not matched to a gene: 8. The germline V gene encodes CDR1 KGHSH and CDR2 LQKENI. CDR3 nucleotide sequence: TGTGCCAGCTCACCAAACCCAGGGGGCAACCCAGATACGCAGTATTTT. This codes for CASSPNPGGNPDTQYF.

V is TRBV7-2 and J is TRBJ2-2, with TRBD1 as a possible D gene (6 bases). This CDR3 has 18 residues. The V end was cut by 2 bases, the J end by 5 bases, with 21 bases between. Germline V gene sequence: CDR1 SGHTA, CDR2 FQGNSA. CDR3 bases: TGTGCCAGCAGCTTACCTTCCTCAGGGGCAGGTGTGACCGGGGAGCTGTTTTTT. Translation: CASSLPSSGAGVTGELFF. The full variable domain, with the rest looked up from reference TRBV7-2 and TRBJ2-2, is GAGVSQSPSNKVTEKGKDVELRCDPISGHTALYWYRQSLGQGLEFLIYFQGNSAPDKSGLPSDRFSAERTGGSVSTLTIQRTQQEDSAVYLCASSLPSSGAGVTGELFFGEGSRLTVL.

The chain carries TRBV10-3 and TRBJ2-7, with D maybe TRBD2 (6 bases). V dropped 2 bases and J dropped 4 bases, with 6 bases sitting between them. CDR3 length: 12 amino acids. The germline V gene has CDR1 ENHRY and CDR2 SYGVKD. The CDR3 spells CAISEGGYEQYF. The DNA of the CDR3 is TGTGCCATCAGTGAGGGGGGGTACGAGCAGTACTTC.